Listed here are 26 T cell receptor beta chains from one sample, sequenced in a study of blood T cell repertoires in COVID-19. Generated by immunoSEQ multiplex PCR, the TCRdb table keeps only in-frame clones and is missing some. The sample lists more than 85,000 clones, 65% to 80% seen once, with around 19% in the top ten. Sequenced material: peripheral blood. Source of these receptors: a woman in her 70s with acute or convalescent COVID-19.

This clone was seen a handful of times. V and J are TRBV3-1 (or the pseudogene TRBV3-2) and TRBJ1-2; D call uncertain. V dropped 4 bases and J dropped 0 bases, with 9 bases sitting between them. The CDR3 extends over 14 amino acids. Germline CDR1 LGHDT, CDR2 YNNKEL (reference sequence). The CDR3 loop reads CASSPLGANYGYTF. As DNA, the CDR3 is TGTGCCAGCAGCCCCCTCGGAGCTAACTATGGCTACACCTTC.

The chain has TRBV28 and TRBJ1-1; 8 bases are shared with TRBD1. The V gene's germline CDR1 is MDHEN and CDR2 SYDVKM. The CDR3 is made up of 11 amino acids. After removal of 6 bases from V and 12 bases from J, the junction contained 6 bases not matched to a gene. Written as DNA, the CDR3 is TGTGCCAGCAGAACGGACAGGGCAACTTTCTTT. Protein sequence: CASRTDRATFF.

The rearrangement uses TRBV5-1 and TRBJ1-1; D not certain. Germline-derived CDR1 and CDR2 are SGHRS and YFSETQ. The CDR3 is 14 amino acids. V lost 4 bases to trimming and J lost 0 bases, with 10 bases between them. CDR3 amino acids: CASSPRGMNTEAFF. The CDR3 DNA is TGCGCCAGCAGCCCCAGAGGCATGAACACTGAAGCTTTCTTT.

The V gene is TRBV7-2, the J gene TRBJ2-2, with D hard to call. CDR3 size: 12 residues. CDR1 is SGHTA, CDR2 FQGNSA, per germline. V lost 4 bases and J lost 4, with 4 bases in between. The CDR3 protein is CASSSSTGELFF. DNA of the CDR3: TGTGCCAGCAGCTCTAGCACCGGGGAGCTGTTTTTT.

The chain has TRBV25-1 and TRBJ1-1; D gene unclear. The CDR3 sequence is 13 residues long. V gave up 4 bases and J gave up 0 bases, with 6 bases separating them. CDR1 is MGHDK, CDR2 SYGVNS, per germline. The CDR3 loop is CASSGSVNTEAFF. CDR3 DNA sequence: TGTGCCAGCAGTGGTTCCGTGAACACTGAAGCTTTCTTT.

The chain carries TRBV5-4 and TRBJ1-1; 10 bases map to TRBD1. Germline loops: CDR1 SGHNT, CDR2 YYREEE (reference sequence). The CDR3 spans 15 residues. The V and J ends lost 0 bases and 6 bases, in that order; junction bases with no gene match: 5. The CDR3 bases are TGTGCCAGCAGCTTGGGCCGGGACAGGGGCTCTGAAGCTTTCTTT. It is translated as CASSLGRDRGSEAFF.

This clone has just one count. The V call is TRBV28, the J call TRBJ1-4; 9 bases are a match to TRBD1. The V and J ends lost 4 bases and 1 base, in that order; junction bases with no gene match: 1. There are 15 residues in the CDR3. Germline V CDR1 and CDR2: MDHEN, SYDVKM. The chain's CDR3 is CASSYRGQTNEKLFF. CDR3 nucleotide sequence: TGTGCCAGCAGTTACAGGGGGCAAACTAATGAAAAACTGTTTTTT.

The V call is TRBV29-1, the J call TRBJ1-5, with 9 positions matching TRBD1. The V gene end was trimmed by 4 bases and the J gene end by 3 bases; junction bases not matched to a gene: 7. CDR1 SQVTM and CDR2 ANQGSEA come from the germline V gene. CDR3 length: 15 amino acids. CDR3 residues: CSVAFGTGNNQPQHF. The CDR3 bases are TGCAGCGTTGCTTTTGGGACAGGGAACAATCAGCCCCAGCATTTT.

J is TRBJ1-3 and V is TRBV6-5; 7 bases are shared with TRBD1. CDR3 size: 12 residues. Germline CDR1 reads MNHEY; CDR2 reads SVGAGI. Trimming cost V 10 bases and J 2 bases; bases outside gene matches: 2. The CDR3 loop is CATGTAGNTIYF. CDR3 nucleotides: TGTGCCACAGGGACAGCTGGAAACACCATATATTTT.

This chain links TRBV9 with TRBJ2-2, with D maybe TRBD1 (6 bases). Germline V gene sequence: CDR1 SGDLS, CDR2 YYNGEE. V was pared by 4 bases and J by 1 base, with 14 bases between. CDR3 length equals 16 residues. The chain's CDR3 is CASSPRGTGNTGELFF. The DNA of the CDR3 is TGTGCCAGCAGCCCTAGGGGGACGGGGAACACCGGGGAGCTGTTTTTT.

The CDR3 coding sequence is TGTGCCAGCAGCAGAACCGGGACAGTGAACACTGAAGCTTTCTTT. Translation gives CASSRTGTVNTEAFF. The chain uses TRBV5-6 and TRBJ1-1; the match to TRBD1 covers 7 bases. This CDR3 has 15 amino acids. V dropped 4 bases and J dropped 0; count of bases not matched to a gene: 6. Germline assignment: CDR1 SGHDT and CDR2 YYEEEE.

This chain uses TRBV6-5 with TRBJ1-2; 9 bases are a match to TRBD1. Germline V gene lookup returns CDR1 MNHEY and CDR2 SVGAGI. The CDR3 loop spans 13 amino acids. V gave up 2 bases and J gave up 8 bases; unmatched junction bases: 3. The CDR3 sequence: CASSYPGTGGYTF. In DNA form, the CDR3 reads TGTGCCAGCAGTTACCCCGGGACAGGGGGCTACACCTTC.

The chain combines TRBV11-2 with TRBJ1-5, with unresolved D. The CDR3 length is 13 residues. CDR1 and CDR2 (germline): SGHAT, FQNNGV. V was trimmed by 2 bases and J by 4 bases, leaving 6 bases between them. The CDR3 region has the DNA TGTGCCAGCAGCTTATCTCCGAATCAGCCCCAGCATTTT. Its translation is CASSLSPNQPQHF.

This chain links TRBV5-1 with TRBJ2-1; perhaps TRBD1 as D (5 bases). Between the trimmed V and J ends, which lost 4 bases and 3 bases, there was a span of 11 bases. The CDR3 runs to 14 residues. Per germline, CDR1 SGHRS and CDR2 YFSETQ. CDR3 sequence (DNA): TGCGCCAGCAGCCCCCCGACAGTCTACAATGAGCAGTTCTTC. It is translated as CASSPPTVYNEQFF. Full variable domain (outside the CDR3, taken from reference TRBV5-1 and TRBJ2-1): KAGVTQTPRYLIKTRGQQVTLSCSPISGHRSVSWYQQTPGQGLQFLFEYFSETQRNKGNFPGRFSGRQFSNSRSEMNVSTLELGDSALYLCASSPPTVYNEQFFGPGTRLTVL.

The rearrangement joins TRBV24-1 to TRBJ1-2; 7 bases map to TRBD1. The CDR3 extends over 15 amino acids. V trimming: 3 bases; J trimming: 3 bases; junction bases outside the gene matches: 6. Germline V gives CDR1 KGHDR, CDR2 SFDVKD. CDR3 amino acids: CATSDNRQGHYGYTF. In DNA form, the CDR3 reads TGTGCCACCAGTGATAACCGACAGGGACACTATGGCTACACCTTC.

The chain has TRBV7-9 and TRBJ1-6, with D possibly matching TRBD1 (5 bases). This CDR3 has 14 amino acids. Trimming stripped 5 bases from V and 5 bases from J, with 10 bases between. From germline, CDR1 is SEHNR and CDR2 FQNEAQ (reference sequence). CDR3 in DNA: TGTGCCAGCAGCCTGGACACCAATAATTCACCCCTCCACTTT. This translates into CASSLDTNNSPLHF. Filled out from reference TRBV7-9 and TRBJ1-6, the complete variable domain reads DTGVSQNPRHKITKRGQNVTFRCDPISEHNRLYWYRQTLGQGPEFLTYFQNEAQLEKSRLLSDRFSAERPKGSFSTLEIQRTEQGDSAMYLCASSLDTNNSPLHFGNGTRLTVT.

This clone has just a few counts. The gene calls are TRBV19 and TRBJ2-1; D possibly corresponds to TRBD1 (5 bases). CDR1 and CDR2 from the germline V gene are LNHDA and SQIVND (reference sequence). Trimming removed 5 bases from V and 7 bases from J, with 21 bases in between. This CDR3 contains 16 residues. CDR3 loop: CASSAGPQIPMNEQFF. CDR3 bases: TGTGCCAGTAGTGCAGGGCCCCAGATTCCGATGAATGAGCAGTTCTTC.

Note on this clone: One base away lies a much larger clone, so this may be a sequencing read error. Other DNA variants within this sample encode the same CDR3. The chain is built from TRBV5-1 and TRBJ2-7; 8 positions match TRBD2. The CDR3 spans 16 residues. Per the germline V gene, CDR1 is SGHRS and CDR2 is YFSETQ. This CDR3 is CPRLRGGGGRGGEQYF. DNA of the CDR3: TGCCCCCGTTTGCGCGGTGGGGGGGGCCGGGGGGGGGAGCAGTACTTC.

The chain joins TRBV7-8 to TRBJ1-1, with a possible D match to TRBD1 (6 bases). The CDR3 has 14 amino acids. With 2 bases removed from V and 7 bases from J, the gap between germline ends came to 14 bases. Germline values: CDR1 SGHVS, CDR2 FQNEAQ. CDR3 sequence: CASSLRGRGGEAFF. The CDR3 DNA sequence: TGTGCCAGCAGCTTAAGGGGGAGAGGGGGTGAAGCTTTCTTT.

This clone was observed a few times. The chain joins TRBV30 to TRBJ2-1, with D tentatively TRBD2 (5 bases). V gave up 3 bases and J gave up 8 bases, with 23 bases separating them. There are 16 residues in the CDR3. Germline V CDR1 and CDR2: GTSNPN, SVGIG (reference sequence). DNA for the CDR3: TGTGCCTGGAGCGACACTAGAGACAAACCTTTCGATGAGCAGTTCTTC. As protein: CAWSDTRDKPFDEQFF.

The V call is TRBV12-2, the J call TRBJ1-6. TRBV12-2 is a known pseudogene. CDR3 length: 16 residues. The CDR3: CASRLLGSSYNSPLHF. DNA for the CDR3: TGTGCAAGTCGCTTACTGGGGAGCTCCTATAATTCACCCCTCCACTTT.

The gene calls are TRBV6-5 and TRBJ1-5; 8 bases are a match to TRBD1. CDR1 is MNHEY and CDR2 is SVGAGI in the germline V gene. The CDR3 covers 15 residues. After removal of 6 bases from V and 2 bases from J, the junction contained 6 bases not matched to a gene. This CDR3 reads CASRTGQGGNQPQHF. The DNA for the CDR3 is TGTGCCAGCAGAACCGGACAGGGTGGCAATCAGCCCCAGCATTTT.

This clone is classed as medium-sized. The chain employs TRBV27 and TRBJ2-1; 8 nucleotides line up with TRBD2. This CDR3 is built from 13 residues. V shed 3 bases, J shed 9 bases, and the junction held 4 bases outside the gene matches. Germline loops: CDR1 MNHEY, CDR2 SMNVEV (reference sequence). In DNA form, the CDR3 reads TGTGCCAGCAGTTTTAGCGGGGCGGCTGAGCAGTTCTTC. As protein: CASSFSGAAEQFF.

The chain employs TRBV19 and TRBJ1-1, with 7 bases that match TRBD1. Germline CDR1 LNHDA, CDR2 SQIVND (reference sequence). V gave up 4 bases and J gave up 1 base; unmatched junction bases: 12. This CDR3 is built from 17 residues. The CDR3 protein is CASSRVTGVARNTEAFF. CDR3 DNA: TGTGCCAGTAGTAGAGTAACAGGGGTCGCCAGGAACACTGAAGCTTTCTTT. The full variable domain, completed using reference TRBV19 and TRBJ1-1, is DGGITQSPKYLFRKEGQNVTLSCEQNLNHDAMYWYRQDPGQGLRLIYYSQIVNDFQKGDIAEGYSVSREKKESFPLTVTSAQKNPTAFYLCASSRVTGVARNTEAFFGQGTRLTVV.

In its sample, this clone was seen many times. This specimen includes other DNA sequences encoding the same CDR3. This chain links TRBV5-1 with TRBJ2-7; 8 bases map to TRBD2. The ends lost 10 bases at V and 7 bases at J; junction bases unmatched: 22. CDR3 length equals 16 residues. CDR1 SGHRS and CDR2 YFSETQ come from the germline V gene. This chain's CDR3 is CARLRGGGGRGGEQYF. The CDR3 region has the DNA TGCGCCCGCTTGCGCGGTGGGGGGGGCCGGGGGGGGGAGCAGTACTTC.

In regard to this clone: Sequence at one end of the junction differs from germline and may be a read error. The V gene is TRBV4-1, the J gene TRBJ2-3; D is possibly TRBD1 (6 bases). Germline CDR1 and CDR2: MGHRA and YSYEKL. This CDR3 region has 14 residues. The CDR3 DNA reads TGCGCCAGCAGTCAAGAAAACAGGGAGGATACGCAGTATTTT. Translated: CASSQENREDTQYF.